This entry lists 18 T cell receptor beta chains sequenced from one sample in a study of blood T cell repertoires in COVID-19. Repertoires were generated with immunoSEQ multiplex PCR, while TCRdb's copy carries only in-frame clones and drops some. In the table there are over 200,000 clones, roughly 90% of which are singletons. Sequenced sample: PBMCs or T cells enriched from blood (not recorded which). All receptors come from a young man who had been exposed to COVID-19.

V is TRBV4-1 and J is TRBJ1-3; 12 bases line up with TRBD1. The CDR3 is made up of 19 amino acids. Germline assignment: CDR1 MGHRA and CDR2 YSYEKL. J gave up 3 bases and V 1 base, and 10 bases lay outside the gene matches. The DNA for the CDR3 is TGCGCCAGCAGCCAAGTCGGGGGACAGGGGGCGATCGGTGGAAACACCATATATTTT. Encoded protein: CASSQVGGQGAIGGNTIYF.

The chain is built from TRBV6-8 and TRBJ1-2; D unclear. Germline CDR1 reads MNHGY; CDR2 reads SAAAGT. Trimming pared 1 base from V and 2 bases from J, leaving 5 bases between. There are 13 residues in the CDR3. This CDR3 reads CASSYLVNYGYTF. CDR3 in DNA: TGTGCCAGCAGTTACTTAGTGAACTATGGCTACACCTTC.

The chain uses TRBV10-3 and TRBJ1-1; tentatively, D is TRBD1 (6 bases). The CDR3 is 12 amino acids. Germline CDR1 reads ENHRY; CDR2 reads SYGVKD. Trimming pared 0 bases from V and 10 bases from J, leaving 9 bases between. CDR3 protein: CAISESDRRAFF. In DNA, the CDR3 is TGTGCCATCAGTGAGTCAGACAGGAGAGCTTTCTTT.

The gene calls are TRBV7-2 and TRBJ1-1, with a possible D match to TRBD1 (5 bases). CDR3 length equals 13 residues. Germline V gene data show CDR1 as SGHTA and CDR2 as FQGNSA. Between the trimmed V and J ends, which lost 2 bases and 1 base, there was a span of 5 bases. The CDR3 nucleotides read TGTGCCAGCAGCTTAAGGGGGAACACTGAAGCTTTCTTT. Translating it yields CASSLRGNTEAFF.

The rearrangement uses TRBV6-1 and TRBJ2-3; 7 nucleotides line up with TRBD1. This CDR3 spans 15 amino acids. CDR1 MNHNS and CDR2 SASEGT come from the germline V gene. V shed 1 base, J shed 6 bases, and the junction held 7 bases outside the gene matches. The CDR3 loop reads CASSEVGPQGDTQYF. The CDR3 DNA reads TGTGCCAGCAGTGAAGTTGGACCACAGGGGGATACGCAGTATTTT.

The V and J genes are TRBV7-9 and TRBJ2-1; 9 bases agree with TRBD2. V dropped 3 bases and J dropped 1; count of bases not matched to a gene: 4. Germline-derived CDR1 and CDR2 are SEHNR and FQNEAQ (reference sequence). The CDR3 contains 16 residues. This chain's CDR3 is CASSFAGGRSYNEQFF. CDR3 DNA sequence: TGTGCCAGCAGCTTCGCGGGGGGGCGGTCCTACAATGAGCAGTTCTTC.

V and J are TRBV13 and TRBJ1-2; 7 nucleotides line up with TRBD1. Germline CDR1 PRHDT, CDR2 FYEKMQ (reference sequence). This CDR3 region has 17 residues. The V segment lost 6 bases and the J segment 4 bases; nucleotides outside the gene matches: 17. The CDR3 sequence is CASSTEGAAPRPYGYTF. The CDR3 DNA is TGTGCCAGCAGTACCGAGGGGGCGGCCCCTAGACCCTATGGCTACACCTTC.

V is TRBV3-1 (or the pseudogene TRBV3-2) and J is TRBJ1-1, with a weak D call TRBD1 (6 bases). The CDR3 consists of 13 residues. The germline V gene has CDR1 LGHDT and CDR2 YNNKEL (reference sequence). Trimming left V 2 bases short and J 3 bases short, with 7 bases between. The CDR3 DNA reads as TGTGCCAGCAGCCAAAGGACAGACACTGAAGCTTTCTTT. It is translated as CASSQRTDTEAFF.

This chain joins TRBV30 and TRBJ1-6, with 7 bases aligning to TRBD1. Trimming cost V 5 bases and J 10 bases; bases outside gene matches: 5. Germline V CDR1 and CDR2: GTSNPN, SVGIG (reference sequence). The CDR3 consists of 12 residues. The DNA for the CDR3 is TGTGCCTGGCAGGGGGTTGGCTCACCCCTCCACTTT. Its translation is CAWQGVGSPLHF.

The V and J genes are TRBV10-3 and TRBJ2-2; tentatively, D is TRBD1 (5 bases). This CDR3 spans 14 amino acids. Germline V CDR1 and CDR2: ENHRY, SYGVKD. Between the trimmed V and J ends, which lost 10 bases and 6 bases, there was a span of 18 bases. CDR3 residues: CASCGVGASGELFF. CDR3 coding DNA: TGTGCCAGCTGTGGGGTAGGGGCTTCCGGGGAGCTGTTTTTT.

This clone was seen a handful of times. The CDR3 region is CASSTRTGGYGYTF. CDR3 DNA: TGTGCCAGCAGCACTAGGACGGGGGGCTATGGCTACACCTTC. This chain connects TRBV27 to TRBJ1-2; possible D gene TRBD1, 5 bases. CDR3 size: 14 residues. The V gene's germline CDR1 is MNHEY and CDR2 SMNVEV (reference sequence). Trimming stripped 6 bases from V and 4 bases from J, with 15 bases between.

The rearrangement links TRBV4-1 to TRBJ2-5, with TRBD2 identical over 11 bases. CDR3 length equals 15 residues. V dropped 2 bases and J dropped 5; count of bases not matched to a gene: 4. Germline loops: CDR1 MGHRA, CDR2 YSYEKL. CDR3 amino acids: CASSQIAGGMETQYF. The CDR3 coding sequence is TGCGCCAGCAGCCAAATAGCGGGGGGGATGGAGACCCAGTACTTC.

The V gene is TRBV19, the J gene TRBJ2-1; the D is unclear. CDR3 length: 13 residues. Germline CDR1 LNHDA, CDR2 SQIVND (reference sequence). The V gene lost 1 base and the J gene lost 8 bases, with 9 bases spanning the gap. CDR3 nucleotide sequence: TGTGCCAGTAGTATAGGCAGAATGGATGAGCAGTTCTTC. It translates to CASSIGRMDEQFF.

J is TRBJ2-7 and V is TRBV3-1 (or the pseudogene TRBV3-2); D unresolved. Trimming stripped 4 bases from V and 9 bases from J, with 10 bases between. The CDR3 spans 11 residues. Germline CDR1 is LGHDT and CDR2 is YNNKEL (reference sequence). DNA of the CDR3: TGTGCCAGCAGCCCCCGACATGGGCAGTACTTC. Translated: CASSPRHGQYF.

The chain recombines TRBV14 with TRBJ2-3, with D possibly being TRBD2 (7 bases). This CDR3 has 13 residues. Trimming left V 8 bases short and J 6 bases short, with 15 bases between. The V gene's germline CDR1 is SGHDN and CDR2 FVKESK. The CDR3 spells CASQRGGADTQYF. CDR3 bases: TGTGCCAGCCAGAGGGGGGGGGCCGATACGCAGTATTTT.

Only one count was recorded for this clone. In the same sample, other DNA sequences code for this CDR3. The chain recombines TRBV12-3 or TRBV12-4 with TRBJ1-2; a possible D gene is TRBD1 (6 bases). Trimming removed 6 bases at V and 2 bases at J, with 10 bases between. This CDR3 is 13 amino acids long. The CDR3: CASRSGENYGYTF. The CDR3 nucleotides are TGTGCCAGCAGGTCAGGGGAAAACTATGGCTACACCTTC.

The chain uses TRBV9 and TRBJ2-2; D is unresolved. The V end was cut by 4 bases, the J end by 5 bases, with 12 bases between. This CDR3 contains 14 residues. The germline CDR1 and CDR2 sequences are SGDLS and YYNGEE. The CDR3 nucleotides read TGTGCCAGCAGCCCTCGACTTGGGACCGGGGAGCTGTTTTTT. This codes for CASSPRLGTGELFF.

This chain uses TRBV27 with TRBJ2-3, with D tentatively TRBD2 (6 bases). The length of the CDR3 is 15 residues. The V gene lost 7 bases and the J gene lost 4 bases, with 18 bases spanning the gap. Germline CDR1 is MNHEY and CDR2 is SMNVEV (reference sequence). The chain's CDR3 is CASNRGRLGPDTQYF. As DNA, the CDR3 is TGTGCCAGCAACCGGGGTAGACTAGGGCCAGATACGCAGTATTTT.